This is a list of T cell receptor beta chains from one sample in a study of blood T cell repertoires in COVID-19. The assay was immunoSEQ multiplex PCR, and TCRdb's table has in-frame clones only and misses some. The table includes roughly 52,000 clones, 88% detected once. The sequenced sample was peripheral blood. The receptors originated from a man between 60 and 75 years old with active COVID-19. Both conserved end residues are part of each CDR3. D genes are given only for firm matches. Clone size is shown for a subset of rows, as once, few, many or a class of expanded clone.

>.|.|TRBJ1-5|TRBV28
TGTGCCAGCACCGCCGCGGGGGCAGAGCCCCAGCATTTT
CASTAAGAEPQHF
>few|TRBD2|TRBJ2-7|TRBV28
TGTGCCAGCAGTCCCCTAGCGGGAGGGCCCTACGAGCAGTACTTC
CASSPLAGGPYEQYF
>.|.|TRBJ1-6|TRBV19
TGTGCCAGTAGTATTTACAGCAAGCTCTATAATTCACCCCTCCACTTT
CASSIYSKLYNSPLHF
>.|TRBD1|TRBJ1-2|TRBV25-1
TGTGCCAGCAGTAGTAACAGGGGCCTAGGTGGCTACACCTTC
CASSSNRGLGGYTF
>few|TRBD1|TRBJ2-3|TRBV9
TGTGCCAGCAGTGGAACAGGGGGTCTAAGCACAGATACGCAGTATTTT
CASSGTGGLSTDTQYF
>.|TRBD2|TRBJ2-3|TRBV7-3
TGTGCCAGCAGCTTAACCCCGGGACTAGCGGGATTCACAGATACGCAGTATTTT
CASSLTPGLAGFTDTQYF
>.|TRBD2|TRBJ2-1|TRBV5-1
TGCGCCAGCAGCTTGGAAACTAGCGGGGGACCCTACAATGAGCAGTTCTTC
CASSLETSGGPYNEQFF
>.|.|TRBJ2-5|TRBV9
.
CASSTSRTGEETQYF
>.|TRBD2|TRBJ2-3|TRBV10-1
TGCGCCAGCAGTGTACATAGCGGGACGCGCACAGATACGCAGTATTTT
CASSVHSGTRTDTQYF
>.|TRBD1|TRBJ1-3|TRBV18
TGTGCCAGCTCACTTGGGACAGGGGCTGGAAACACCATATATTTT
CASSLGTGAGNTIYF
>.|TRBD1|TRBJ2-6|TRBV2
TGTGCCAGCAGTGAAACAGGGGCAGGTGGGGCCAACGTCCTGACTTTC
CASSETGAGGANVLTF
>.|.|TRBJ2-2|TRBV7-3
TGTGCCAGCAGCTTAACGAGCGAAACCGGGGAGCTGTTTTTT
CASSLTSETGELFF
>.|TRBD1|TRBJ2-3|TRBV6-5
TGTGCCAGCAGTTACAGGACAGGGGGTAGCACAGATACGCAGTATTTT
CASSYRTGGSTDTQYF
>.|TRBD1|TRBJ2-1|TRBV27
TGTGCCAGCAGTTTACATGGGCAGGGGGCGCGCAATGAGCAGTTCTTC
CASSLHGQGARNEQFF
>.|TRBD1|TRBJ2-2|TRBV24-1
TGTGCCACCAGGACAGGGGAGGCCGGGGAGCTGTTTTTT
CATRTGEAGELFF
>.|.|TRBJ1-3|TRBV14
TGTGCCAGCAGCCACTTGACAGGTCCCTCTGGAAACACCATATATTTT
CASSHLTGPSGNTIYF
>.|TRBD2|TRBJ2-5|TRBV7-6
TGTGCCAGCAGCCGGGGGGGTAGAGAGATAGAGACCCAGTACTTC
CASSRGGREIETQYF